This record covers a single TCR beta chain. The antigen remains undetermined. Method: immunoSEQ multiplex PCR; TCRdb's copy keeps in-frame clones and lacks some. Of 300,000 to 450,000 clones in the sample, roughly 88% are singletons; the top ten hold 0.83%. This specimen belongs to a study of cytomegalovirus exposure and HLA in healthy donors. Notes on the study in general: Associated with cytomegalovirus, according to the listing, were around 160 TCR beta chains.

Germline V gene lookup returns CDR1 SNHLY and CDR2 FYNNEI. This CDR3 contains 16 residues. J was trimmed by 4 bases and V by 3 bases; bases with no gene match: 7. Specimen: PBMCs. The chain couples TRBV2 to TRBJ2-1; 9 bases agree with TRBD2. This TCR was recovered from a woman aged 18-29 years in good health and CMV-seronegative. Here the CDR3 DNA reads TGTGCCAGCAGTGAGGTCCTGCTAGCGGGGTACAATGAGCAGTTCTTC. Protein product: CASSEVLLAGYNEQFF. Drawing the rest from reference TRBV2 and TRBJ2-1, the complete variable domain is EPEVTQTPSHQVTQMGQEVILRCVPISNHLYFYWYRQILGQKVEFLVSFYNNEISEKSEIFDDQFSVERPDGSNFTLKIRSTKLEDSAMYFCASSEVLLAGYNEQFFGPGTRLTVL.